Listed here is a single T cell receptor beta chain. Semi-nested PCR with Nested Universal Primer A followed constant-region reverse priming of full-length variable regions. TCRdb itself ran the 5' RACE reads through MiXCR, one entry per CDR3 protein. The data contain about 62,000 distinct CDR3 sequences, about 31% of them seen just once; the ten biggest clones take up about 2.3%. The CDR3 totals 14 residues. After removal of 5 bases from V and 7 bases from J, the junction contained 7 bases not matched to a gene. Germline-derived CDR1 and CDR2 are DFQATT and SNEGSKA (reference sequence). The chain carries TRBV20-1 and TRBJ2-7; 14 nucleotides align to TRBD2. The sequence derives from a female donor with breast cancer. Sequencing was performed on tumor-infiltrating naive CD4+ T cells sorted from the breast tumor. Noted subset: naive CD4+ T cells, CD4+CD45RA+CD25-. The CDR3 region has the DNA TGCAGTGCTGAAACCGGGACTAGCGGGGGAGAGCAGTACTTC. Protein: CSAETGTSGGEQYF.